The 8 T cell receptor beta chains below all came from one sample that was sequenced in a study of spatial heterogeneity in lung cancer. Stated time point: sample taken at primary tumor resection. No cells were sorted before sequencing. The whole RNA sequenced was extracted from tumor, nontumor lung or frozen PBMC. MiXCR, run by TCRdb on the 5' RACE reads, gives a single entry per CDR3 protein. Among 4,100 or so distinct CDR3 sequences listed, 20% to 25% were seen once. Here the sequenced sample was normal lung tissue next to the tumor, taken at surgery. These TCRs come from a female donor with early-stage non-small cell lung cancer.

This clonotype is categorized as medium-sized (0.01 to 0.1%). The chain links TRBV20-1 to TRBJ1-1; D gene unclear. Germline CDR1 and CDR2: DFQATT and SNEGSKA (reference sequence). With 1 base removed from V and 5 bases from J, the gap between germline ends came to 8 bases. The CDR3 length is 12 residues. The CDR3 DNA is TGCAGTGCTAGAGCCCCCCCAACTGAAGCTTTCTTT. Translated, it gives CSARAPPTEAFF.

This clonotype is termed medium-sized (0.01 to 0.1%). V gene TRBV3-1 combines with J gene TRBJ2-1; D might be TRBD2 (6 bases). The CDR3 is made up of 19 amino acids. V dropped 3 bases and J dropped 4 bases, with 25 bases sitting between them. Germline lookup yields CDR1 LGHDT and CDR2 YNNKEL (reference sequence). CDR3 in amino acids: CASSHSSLTSLPTYNEQFF. The DNA of the CDR3 is TGTGCCAGCAGCCATAGTTCCCTAACTAGCTTACCAACGTACAATGAGCAGTTCTTC.

This clonotype was seen a handful of times. V gene TRBV2 combines with J gene TRBJ1-5; 8 nucleotides match TRBD1. After removal of 4 bases from V and 6 bases from J, the junction contained 5 bases not matched to a gene. The CDR3 runs 14 residues. Germline CDR1 SNHLY, CDR2 FYNNEI. The CDR3 sequence: CASSGGQGGQPQHF. CDR3 DNA sequence: TGTGCCAGCAGTGGAGGACAGGGAGGTCAGCCCCAGCATTTT.

By share of the sample, this clonotype is medium-sized. The genes are TRBV27 and TRBJ2-7; 7 positions match TRBD1. Germline CDR1 is MNHEY and CDR2 is SMNVEV (reference sequence). The trim removed 2 bases at V and 4 bases at J, leaving 5 bases unmatched. The CDR3 runs to 14 residues. CDR3 bases: TGTGCCAGCAGTTTACTAGGGGGCCGGTACGAGCAGTACTTC. Its protein product is CASSLLGGRYEQYF.

In its sample, this clonotype ranks as medium-sized. The V call is TRBV29-1, the J call TRBJ2-3, with 11 nucleotides matching TRBD2. With V trimmed by 6 bases and J by 2 bases, 4 bases remained unmatched. There are 14 residues in the CDR3. Germline V gene lookup returns CDR1 SQVTM and CDR2 ANQGSEA. CDR3 DNA: TGCAGCGTAGGGACTAGCGGAATCACAGATACGCAGTATTTT. Residues: CSVGTSGITDTQYF.

There are many counts of this clonotype. The CDR3 loop is CSVVLAVQETQYF. CDR3 DNA: TGCAGCGTCGTACTAGCGGTCCAAGAGACCCAGTACTTC. This sequence joins TRBV29-1 and TRBJ2-5; 8 nucleotides agree with TRBD2. CDR3 length equals 13 residues. Trimming cost V 6 bases and J 1 base; bases outside gene matches: 4. CDR1 is SQVTM and CDR2 is ANQGSEA in the germline V gene. The whole variable domain, remainder taken from reference TRBV29-1 and TRBJ2-5, is SAVISQKPSRDICQRGTSLTIQCQVDSQVTMMFWYRQQPGQSLTLIATANQGSEATYESGFVIDKFPISRPNLTFSTLTVSNMSPEDSSIYLCSVVLAVQETQYFGPGTRLLVL.

This clonotype appeared many times. The chain recombines TRBV9 with TRBJ2-3; 9 bases agree with TRBD2. Trimming took 4 bases from V and 2 from J; bases not matched to a gene: 8. Germline V CDR1 and CDR2: SGDLS, YYNGEE. This CDR3 comprises 16 residues. The CDR3: CASSSRLADPTDTQYF. The CDR3 nucleotides read TGTGCCAGCAGCTCTCGACTAGCGGACCCCACAGATACGCAGTATTTT.

This clonotype was counted ten times or more. V usage is TRBV7-3 and J usage is TRBJ2-2, with D unresolved. Germline assignment: CDR1 SGHTA and CDR2 FQGTGA. The CDR3 extends over 17 amino acids. Trimming pared 0 bases from V and 0 bases from J, leaving 11 bases between. In nucleotides, the CDR3 is TGTGCCAGCAGCTTAACGTTAACAGAGACGAACACCGGGGAGCTGTTTTTT. Protein: CASSLTLTETNTGELFF.